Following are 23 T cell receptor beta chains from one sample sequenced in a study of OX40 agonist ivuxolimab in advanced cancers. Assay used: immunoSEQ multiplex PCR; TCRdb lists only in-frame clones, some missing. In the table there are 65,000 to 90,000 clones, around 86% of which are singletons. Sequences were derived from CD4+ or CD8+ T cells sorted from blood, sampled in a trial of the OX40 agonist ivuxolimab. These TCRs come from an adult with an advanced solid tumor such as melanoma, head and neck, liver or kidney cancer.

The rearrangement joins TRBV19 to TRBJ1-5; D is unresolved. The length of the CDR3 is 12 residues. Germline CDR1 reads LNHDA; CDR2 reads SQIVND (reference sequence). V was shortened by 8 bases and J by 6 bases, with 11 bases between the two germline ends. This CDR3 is CASLGSAQPQHF. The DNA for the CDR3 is TGTGCCAGTCTGGGTTCGGCTCAGCCCCAGCATTTT.

The CDR3 loop reads CAWKTPSGNTIYF. CDR3 bases: TGTGCCTGGAAGACACCCTCTGGAAACACCATATATTTT. This chain uses TRBV30 with TRBJ1-3; D remains ambiguous. The CDR3 length is 13 residues. CDR1 and CDR2 (germline): GTSNPN, SVGIG (reference sequence). The ends were cut back, 4 bases at V and 0 bases at J, with 7 bases in the middle.

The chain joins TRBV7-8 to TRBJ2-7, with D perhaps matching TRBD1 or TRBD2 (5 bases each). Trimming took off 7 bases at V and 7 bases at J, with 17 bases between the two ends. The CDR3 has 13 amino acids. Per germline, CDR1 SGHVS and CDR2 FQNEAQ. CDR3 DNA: TGTGCCAGCACTCCTCCCGGGGCTCAAGAGCAGTACTTC. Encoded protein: CASTPPGAQEQYF.

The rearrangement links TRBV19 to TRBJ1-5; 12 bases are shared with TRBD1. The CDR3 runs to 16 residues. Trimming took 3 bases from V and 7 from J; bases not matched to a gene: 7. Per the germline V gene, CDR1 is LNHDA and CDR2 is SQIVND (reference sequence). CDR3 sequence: CASSIVGTGGRQPQHF. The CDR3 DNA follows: TGTGCCAGTAGTATCGTTGGGACAGGGGGCAGACAGCCCCAGCATTTT.

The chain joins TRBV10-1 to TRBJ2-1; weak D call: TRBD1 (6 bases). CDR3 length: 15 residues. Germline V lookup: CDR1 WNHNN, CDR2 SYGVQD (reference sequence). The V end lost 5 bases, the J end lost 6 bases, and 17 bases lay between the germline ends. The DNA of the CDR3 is TGCGCCAGCAGTCGAACAGGGCCACGGGGCAATGAGCAGTTCTTC. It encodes CASSRTGPRGNEQFF.

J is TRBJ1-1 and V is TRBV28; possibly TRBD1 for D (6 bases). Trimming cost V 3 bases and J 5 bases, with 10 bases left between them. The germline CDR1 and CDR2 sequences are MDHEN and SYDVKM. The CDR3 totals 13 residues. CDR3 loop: CASSLRGRTEAFF. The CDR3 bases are TGTGCCAGCAGTTTGCGGGGGCGTACTGAAGCTTTCTTT.

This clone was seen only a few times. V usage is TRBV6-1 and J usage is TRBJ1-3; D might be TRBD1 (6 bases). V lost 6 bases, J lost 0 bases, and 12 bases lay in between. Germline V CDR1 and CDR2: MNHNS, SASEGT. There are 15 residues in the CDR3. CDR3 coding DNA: TGTGCCAGCAGCACTCAGGGGTTCTCTGGAAACACCATATATTTT. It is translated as CASSTQGFSGNTIYF.

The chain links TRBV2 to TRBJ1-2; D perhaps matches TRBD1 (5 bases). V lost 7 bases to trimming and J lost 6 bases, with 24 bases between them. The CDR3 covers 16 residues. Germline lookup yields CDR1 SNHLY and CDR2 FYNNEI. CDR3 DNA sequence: TGTGCCAGCATTCGGGATACGAGACAGCCTTCTGATGGCTACACCTTC. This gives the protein CASIRDTRQPSDGYTF.

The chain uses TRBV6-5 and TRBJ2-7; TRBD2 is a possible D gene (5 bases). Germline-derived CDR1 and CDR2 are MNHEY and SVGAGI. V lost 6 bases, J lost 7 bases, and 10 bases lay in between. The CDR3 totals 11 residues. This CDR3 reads CASSRPGEQYF. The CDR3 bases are TGTGCCAGCAGCCGCCCGGGAGAGCAGTACTTC.

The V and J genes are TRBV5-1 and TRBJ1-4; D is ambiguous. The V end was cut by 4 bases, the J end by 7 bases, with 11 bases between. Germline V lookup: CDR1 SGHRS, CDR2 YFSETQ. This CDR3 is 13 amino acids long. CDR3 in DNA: TGCGCCAGCAGCGGTGGGTGGGGTGAAAAACTGTTTTTT. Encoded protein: CASSGGWGEKLFF.

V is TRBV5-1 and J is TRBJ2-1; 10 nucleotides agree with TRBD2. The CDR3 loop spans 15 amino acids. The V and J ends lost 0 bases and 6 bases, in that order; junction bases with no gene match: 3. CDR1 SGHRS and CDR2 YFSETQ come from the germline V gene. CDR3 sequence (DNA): TGCGCCAGCAGCTTGGTCACTAGCGGGACCAATGAGCAGTTCTTC. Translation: CASSLVTSGTNEQFF.

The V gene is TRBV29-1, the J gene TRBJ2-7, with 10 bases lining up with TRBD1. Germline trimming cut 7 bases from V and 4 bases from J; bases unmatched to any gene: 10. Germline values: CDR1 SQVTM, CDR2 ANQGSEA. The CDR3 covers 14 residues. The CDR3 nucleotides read TGCAGCGCCTGGACAGGGGGACGAGGTTACGAGCAGTACTTC. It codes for CSAWTGGRGYEQYF.

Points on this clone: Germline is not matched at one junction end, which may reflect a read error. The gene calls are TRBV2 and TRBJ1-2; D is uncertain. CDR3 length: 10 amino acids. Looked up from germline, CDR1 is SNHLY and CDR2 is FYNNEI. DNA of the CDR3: TGTGCCAGCAGTCAGAGTCGGGCAGGCTTC. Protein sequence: CASSQSRAGF. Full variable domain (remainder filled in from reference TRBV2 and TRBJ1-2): EPEVTQTPSHQVTQMGQEVILRCVPISNHLYFYWYRQILGQKVEFLVSFYNNEISEKSEIFDDQFSVERPDGSNFTLKIRSTKLEDSAMYFCASSQSRAGFGSGTRLTVV.

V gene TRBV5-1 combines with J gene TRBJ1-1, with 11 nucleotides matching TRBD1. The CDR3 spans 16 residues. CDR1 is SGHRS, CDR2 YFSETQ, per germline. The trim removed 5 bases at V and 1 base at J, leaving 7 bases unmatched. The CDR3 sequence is CASREGQGVRNTEAFF. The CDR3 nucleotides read TGCGCCAGCAGAGAGGGACAGGGGGTACGGAACACTGAAGCTTTCTTT.

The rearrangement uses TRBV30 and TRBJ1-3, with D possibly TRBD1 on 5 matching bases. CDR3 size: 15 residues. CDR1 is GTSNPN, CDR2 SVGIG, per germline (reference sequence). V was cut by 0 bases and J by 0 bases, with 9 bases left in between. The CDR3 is CAWSVRGVSGNTIYF. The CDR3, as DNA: TGTGCCTGGAGTGTAAGGGGTGTCTCTGGAAACACCATATATTTT.

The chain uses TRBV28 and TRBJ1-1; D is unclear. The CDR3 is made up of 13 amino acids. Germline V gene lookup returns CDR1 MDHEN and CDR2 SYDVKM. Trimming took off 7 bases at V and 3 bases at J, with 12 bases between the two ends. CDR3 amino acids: CASTSAGYTEAFF. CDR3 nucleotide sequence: TGTGCCAGCACCTCTGCGGGGTACACTGAAGCTTTCTTT. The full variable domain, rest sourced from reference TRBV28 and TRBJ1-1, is DVKVTQSSRYLVKRTGEKVFLECVQDMDHENMFWYRQDPGLGLRLIYFSYDVKMKEKGDIPEGYSVSREKKERFSLILESASTNQTSMYLCASTSAGYTEAFFGQGTRLTVV.

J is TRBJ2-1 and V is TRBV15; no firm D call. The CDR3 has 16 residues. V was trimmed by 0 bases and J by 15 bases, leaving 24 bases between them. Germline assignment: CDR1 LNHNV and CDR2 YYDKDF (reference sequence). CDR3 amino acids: CATSRDPHGPSKGPFF. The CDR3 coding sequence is TGTGCCACCAGCAGAGATCCCCACGGGCCCTCTAAGGGCCCGTTCTTC.

As DNA, the CDR3 is TGCGCCAGCAGCTGGGGGACAGGTTCCTACGAGCAGTACTTC. Amino acid sequence: CASSWGTGSYEQYF. This sequence joins TRBV5-1 and TRBJ2-7; 8 bases align to TRBD1. J was trimmed by 1 base and V by 3 bases; bases with no gene match: 3. The CDR3 runs 14 residues. Germline assignment: CDR1 SGHRS and CDR2 YFSETQ.

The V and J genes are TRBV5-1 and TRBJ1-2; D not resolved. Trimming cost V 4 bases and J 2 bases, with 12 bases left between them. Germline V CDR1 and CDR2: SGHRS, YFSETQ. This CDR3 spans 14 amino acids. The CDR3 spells CASSLLAENYGYTF. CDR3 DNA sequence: TGCGCCAGCAGCCTCCTCGCGGAGAACTATGGCTACACCTTC.

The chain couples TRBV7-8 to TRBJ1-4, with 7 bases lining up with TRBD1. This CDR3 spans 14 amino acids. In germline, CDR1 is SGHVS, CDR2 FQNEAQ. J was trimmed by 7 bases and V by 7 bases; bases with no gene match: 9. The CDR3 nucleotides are TGTGCCAGCACAGAGACAGGGAGGAGTGAAAAACTGTTTTTT. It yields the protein CASTETGRSEKLFF.

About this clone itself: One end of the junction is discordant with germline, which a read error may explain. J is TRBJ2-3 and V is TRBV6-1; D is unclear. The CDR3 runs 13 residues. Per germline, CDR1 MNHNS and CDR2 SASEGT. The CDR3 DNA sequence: TGTGCCAGCAGTGGGGAAGGGCGTTCTACGCGGTATTTT. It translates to CASSGEGRSTRYF.

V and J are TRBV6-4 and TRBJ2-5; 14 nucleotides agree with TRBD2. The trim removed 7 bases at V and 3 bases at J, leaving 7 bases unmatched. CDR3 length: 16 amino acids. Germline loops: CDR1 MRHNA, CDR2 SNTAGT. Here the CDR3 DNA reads TGTGCCAGCAACACCCCGACTAGCGGGAGGGAAGAGACCCAGTACTTC. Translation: CASNTPTSGREETQYF.

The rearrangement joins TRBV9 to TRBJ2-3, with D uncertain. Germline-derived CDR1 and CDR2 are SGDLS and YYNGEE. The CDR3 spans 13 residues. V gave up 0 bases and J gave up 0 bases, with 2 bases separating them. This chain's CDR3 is CASSVESTDTQYF. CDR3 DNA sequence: TGTGCCAGCAGCGTAGAAAGCACAGATACGCAGTATTTT.